This section outlines one T cell receptor (beta chain) sequence together with its context. Original analysis: Amplification from reference gene primers served as the basis for estimated nucleated cell counts. The repertoire was sequenced with immunoSEQ multiplex PCR; TCRdb's copy has only in-frame clones and lacks some. For V, J and clone size, that table is used; D and trimming come from the DNA. Of about 140,000 clones listed, 84% are singletons. The data belong to a study of blood T cell repertoires in COVID-19. Study at large: From the United States, Italy and Spain came samples of acute and convalescent COVID-19. T cells, B-cell-depleted T cells, or PBMCs provided the cDNA or gDNA that served as material.

The J segment lost 6 bases and the V segment lost 5 bases, leaving 6 bases of the junction unmatched. CDR1 is LNHDA and CDR2 is SQIVND in the germline V gene (reference sequence). The CDR3 has 13 residues. Sequenced input: peripheral blood. The clonotype originates from a human donor in a cohort sampled during active COVID-19. The rearrangement uses TRBV19 and TRBJ1-2, with 7 bases matching TRBD1. This CDR3 reads CASSGGTVHGYTF. The CDR3 region has the DNA TGTGCCAGTAGTGGGGGGACAGTTCATGGCTACACCTTC.